The 3 T cell receptor beta chains listed next were all sequenced from one sample in a study of graft-versus-host responses after intestinal transplantation. Repertoires were generated with immunoSEQ multiplex PCR, while TCRdb's copy carries only in-frame clones and drops some. The data contain tens of thousands of clones, around 89% of them seen just once; the ten biggest clones take up less than 5%. These receptors' targets are unknown. The specimen comprised unstimulated CD8+ T cells sorted from spleen or lymph node cells, sampled before transplant. These receptors all stem from a human donor who was the organ donor for an intestinal transplant.

V and J are TRBV15 and TRBJ2-1, with 8 positions matching TRBD2. CDR3 length equals 15 residues. The germline gives CDR1 LNHNV, CDR2 YYDKDF (reference sequence). V was pared by 3 bases and J by 5 bases, with 6 bases of the junction left unmatched. CDR3 sequence reads: CATSRPGLVHNEQFF. The DNA for the CDR3 is TGTGCCACCAGCAGGCCGGGACTAGTCCACAATGAGCAGTTCTTC.

The chain is built from TRBV9 and TRBJ2-1, with D possibly matching TRBD2 (6 bases). The CDR3 totals 16 residues. Trimming cost V 3 bases and J 6 bases, with 19 bases left between them. Germline V gene data show CDR1 as SGDLS and CDR2 as YYNGEE. The CDR3 DNA sequence: TGTGCCAGCAGCGCCACGGGGCTAGCGCCCTTCAATGAGCAGTTCTTC. Its translation: CASSATGLAPFNEQFF. Full variable domain (outside the CDR3, taken from reference TRBV9 and TRBJ2-1): DSGVTQTPKHLITATGQRVTLRCSPRSGDLSVYWYQQSLDQGLQFLIQYYNGEERAKGNILERFSAQQFPDLHSELNLSSLELGDSALYFCASSATGLAPFNEQFFGPGTRLTVL.

V usage is TRBV7-9 and J usage is TRBJ1-2, with D unresolved. Trimming shortened V by 1 base and J by 0 bases, and 12 bases separated the two germline ends. The germline V gene has CDR1 SEHNR and CDR2 FQNEAQ (reference sequence). This CDR3 comprises 16 residues. The CDR3 sequence: CASSLEMQDTNYGYTF. In DNA, the CDR3 is TGTGCCAGCAGCTTAGAGATGCAGGATACTAACTATGGCTACACCTTC.